Listed below are T cell receptor beta chains from one sample, sequenced in a study of TIL therapy for anti-PD-1-resistant metastatic lung cancer. Profiling relied on immunoSEQ multiplex PCR, and the TCRdb table lists in-frame clones only, not all of them. The table shows about 50,000 clones, with 65% to 80% occurring only once. This material consisted of tumor tissue, taken at baseline. The receptors come from a person aged 30 to 80 with non-small cell lung cancer. Each CDR3 is given with its conserved first and last residue. A D gene is named only where the DNA matches it firmly. Expanded clones are given a class, and other clones once, few, many or no size at all.

v_gene,d_gene,abundance,len,j_gene,CDR3aa,CDR3nt
TRBV2,TRBD1,.,14,TRBJ1-2,CASSEGQGNYGYTF,TGTGCCAGCAGTGAAGGACAGGGTAACTATGGCTACACCTTC
TRBV28,TRBD2,.,13,TRBJ2-3,CATGLANTDTQYF,TGTGCCACGGGACTAGCGAACACAGATACGCAGTATTTT
TRBV10-2,TRBD1,many,12,TRBJ1-5,CASSESDRGQHF,TGCGCCAGCAGTGAGTCGGACAGGGGCCAGCATTTT
TRBV6-6,.,few,11,TRBJ1-2,CASTMGTGYTF,TGTGCCAGCACGATGGGAACTGGCTACACCTTC
TRBV19,TRBD1,.,15,TRBJ1-2,CASSTGRRGREGYTF,TGTGCCAGTAGTACCGGAAGAAGGGGGCGCGAGGGCTACACCTTC
TRBV30,TRBD2,.,16,TRBJ2-7,CAWGEGTSGSDDEQYF,TGTGCCTGGGGGGAAGGAACTAGCGGGAGTGACGACGAGCAGTACTTC
TRBV5-4,TRBD2,.,16,TRBJ2-2,CASSPGTSGSNGELFF,TGTGCCAGCAGCCCAGGGACTAGCGGGAGTAACGGGGAGCTGTTTTTT
TRBV11-1,TRBD1,few,14,TRBJ1-4,CASSLGTGDEKLFF,TGTGCCAGCAGCTTGGGGACAGGGGACGAAAAACTGTTTTTT
TRBV10-3,.,.,14,TRBJ1-2,CATEPGPPFYGYTF,TGTGCCACCGAACCGGGGCCTCCCTTCTATGGCTACACCTTC
TRBV7-2,TRBD1,.,14,TRBJ1-1,CASSLDRGRTEAFF,TGTGCCAGCAGCTTAGACAGGGGCAGGACTGAAGCTTTCTTT
TRBV5-4,TRBD2,.,16,TRBJ2-2,CASSLVLAGVTGELFF,TGTGCCAGCAGCTTGGTCCTAGCGGGAGTCACCGGGGAGCTGTTTTTT
TRBV7-9,.,.,14,TRBJ1-4,CASGFGATNEKLFF,TGTGCCAGCGGGTTTGGCGCAACTAATGAAAAACTGTTTTTT
TRBV5-1,.,.,14,TRBJ2-2,CASSLAQGTGELFF,TGCGCCAGCAGCTTGGCCCAGGGCACCGGGGAGCTGTTTTTT
TRBV5-6,.,.,15,TRBJ2-7,CASSLTAGISYEQYF,TGTGCCAGCAGCTTGACGGCGGGGATCTCCTACGAGCAGTACTTC
TRBV27,TRBD1,.,14,TRBJ1-2,CASSPSGQGYGYTF,TGTGCCAGCAGTCCTTCGGGACAGGGGTATGGCTACACCTTC
TRBV7-8,.,.,16,TRBJ2-1,CASSPRGGNLNNEQFF,TGTGCCAGCAGTCCACGGGGCGGGAATCTGAACAATGAGCAGTTCTTC
TRBV28,.,.,15,TRBJ1-5,CASGGRTYSNQPQHF,TGTGCCAGTGGGGGTAGGACCTATAGCAATCAGCCCCAGCATTTT
TRBV5-3,.,.,13,TRBJ2-7,CARSLVFSYEQYF,TGTGCCAGAAGCTTGGTCTTCTCCTACGAGCAGTACTTC
TRBV10-3,TRBD2,.,16,TRBJ2-1,CAISQLLAGRGNEQFF,TGTGCCATCAGTCAATTACTAGCGGGTAGGGGGAATGAGCAGTTCTTC
TRBV19,.,.,14,TRBJ1-5,CASSGLAGPQPQHF,TGTGCCAGTAGTGGGCTGGCAGGACCCCAGCCCCAGCATTTT
TRBV4-2,.,.,15,TRBJ2-1,CASSQDPGAYNEQFF,TGTGCCAGCAGCCAAGACCCGGGGGCATACAATGAGCAGTTCTTC
TRBV13,.,.,14,TRBJ2-7,CASSLDPGSYEQYF,TGTGCCAGCAGCTTAGATCCCGGCTCCTACGAGCAGTACTTC
TRBV6-1,TRBD1,.,15,TRBJ1-1,CASTRTRQGNTEAFF,TGTGCCAGCACCAGAACCCGACAGGGGAACACTGAAGCTTTCTTT
TRBV7-9,TRBD2,few,14,TRBJ2-2,CASSPRLAAGELFF,TGTGCCAGCAGCCCACGACTAGCGGCCGGGGAGCTGTTTTTT
TRBV5-1,.,.,13,TRBJ2-1,CASSLGFSNEQFF,TGCGCCAGCAGCTTGGGGTTCAGCAATGAGCAGTTCTTC
TRBV4-2,.,.,12,TRBJ1-2,CASSLMKYGYTF,TGTGCCAGCAGCTTGATGAAGTATGGCTACACCTTC
TRBV6-5,.,.,11,TRBJ1-1,CASSFRAEAFF,TGTGCCAGCAGTTTCCGTGCCGAGGCTTTCTTT
TRBV28,.,.,15,TRBJ2-3,CASRLDSLQTDTQYF,TGTGCCAGCAGACTAGACAGCTTACAAACAGATACGCAGTATTTT
TRBV6-5,.,few,14,TRBJ1-1,CASSYLVGSTEAFF,TGTGCCAGCAGTTACCTCGTAGGGTCCACTGAAGCTTTCTTT
TRBV25-1,.,.,9,TRBJ2-7,CASSEYRAF,TGTGCCAGCAGTGAATATCGAGCCTTC
TRBV7-9,TRBD2,.,14,TRBJ2-1,CASSLTSGSNEQFF,TGTGCCAGCAGCTTGACTAGCGGGAGCAATGAGCAGTTCTTC
TRBV7-7,.,.,13,TRBJ2-2,CASSQTLTGELFF,TGTGCCAGCAGCCAAACCCTCACCGGGGAGCTGTTTTTT
TRBV7-8,TRBD1,.,12,TRBJ2-7,CATQGAWYEQYF,TGTGCCACTCAGGGGGCTTGGTACGAGCAGTACTTC
TRBV13,.,few,14,TRBJ2-7,CASSNSRDNYEQYF,TGTGCCAGCAGCAACAGTCGGGACAATTACGAGCAGTACTTC
TRBV7-6,.,once,16,TRBJ1-3,CASSLSGGSSGNTIYF,TGTGCCAGCAGCTTATCCGGGGGGAGCTCTGGAAACACCATATATTTT
TRBV15,TRBD1,.,18,TRBJ2-4,CATSSILRTGLTKNIQYF,TGTGCCACCAGCAGTATATTGAGGACAGGGTTAACCAAAAACATTCAGTACTTC
TRBV15,.,.,13,TRBJ1-1,CATSRDIRVGAFF,TGTGCCACCAGCAGAGATATCAGGGTGGGCGCTTTCTTT
TRBV6-1,.,.,14,TRBJ1-2,CASSESGHRTSYTF,TGTGCCAGCAGTGAATCTGGACATAGGACTAGCTACACCTTC
TRBV5-1,.,.,14,TRBJ2-4,CASSLLPGQNIQYF,TGCGCCAGCAGCTTGCTCCCAGGCCAAAACATTCAGTACTTC
TRBV6-1,.,few,18,TRBJ1-2,CASSAVRGPGPFSYGYTF,TGTGCCAGCAGTGCCGTCCGTGGGCCAGGGCCTTTCTCCTATGGCTACACCTTC
TRBV10-1,.,few,16,TRBJ2-5,CASSPGQSWAAETQYF,TGCGCCAGCAGTCCCGGACAGTCTTGGGCCGCAGAGACCCAGTACTTC
TRBV25-1,.,.,14,TRBJ2-5,CASSDAGYQETQYF,TGTGCCAGCAGTGATGCAGGGTACCAAGAGACCCAGTACTTC
TRBV5-1,TRBD2,.,15,TRBJ2-3,CASSLEGTSAYTQYF,TGCGCCAGCAGCTTGGAAGGGACTAGCGCGTATACGCAGTATTTT
TRBV5-6,.,.,13,TRBJ2-7,CASGQTGRYEQYF,TGTGCCAGCGGTCAGACAGGGAGGTACGAGCAGTACTTC
TRBV2,.,once,12,TRBJ2-1,CASSGLGYEQFF,TGTGCCAGCAGTGGGCTAGGGTATGAGCAGTTCTTC